This TCR beta chain was captured by sequencing in a study of radiation and T cells in renal cell carcinoma. The V gene's germline CDR1 is SNHLY and CDR2 FYNNEI. The CDR3 sequence is 15 residues long. Trimming cost V 4 bases and J 1 base, with 10 bases left between them. Time point described: blood 4 weeks post-SBRT, at nephrectomy. Described treatment: 15 Gy SBRT to primary tumor, nephrectomy 4 weeks later. This renal cell carcinoma was of the clear cell type. Sequenced by immunoSEQ multiplex PCR; TCRdb stores in-frame clones only, minus some. Seen here are 75,000 to 95,000 clones, approximately 86% observed once, and the top ten hold under 10%.

The receptor comes from a man aged 45 to 65 with renal cell carcinoma. V and J are TRBV2 and TRBJ2-2; a weak D match, TRBD1 (6 bases). Sample: blood, taken from a patient whose treatment included radiotherapy and nephrectomy. DNA of the CDR3: TGTGCCAGCAGTGGTGACAGGAGGAACACCGGGGAGCTGTTTTTT. Translating gives CASSGDRRNTGELFF.